Listed below are T cell receptor beta chains from one sample, sequenced in a study of T cell clonotyping in hematopoietic cell transplantation. Clones were sequenced by immunoSEQ multiplex PCR, and TCRdb holds only the in-frame ones, with some missing. The sample has more than 65,000 clones; 94% are singletons. Specimen: peripheral blood mononuclear cells. Receptor source: a man between 45 and 60 years old in good health. Some clones in this sample may be carry-over from other donors' samples. The conserved cysteine and the conserved F or W are not part of the CDR3 here.

v_gene,j_gene,CDR3aa
TRBV10-3,TRBJ2-2,AITQGWLKSNTGELF
TRBV6-1,TRBJ2-7,ASKTGGSNSYEQY
TRBV4-2,TRBJ1-2,ASSQGQGRSVYGYT
TRBV27,TRBJ1-5,ASGRTGVQPQH
TRBV25-1,TRBJ2-2,ASSEGDRSLTGELF
TRBV28,TRBJ2-7,ASQGPYEQY
TRBV4-1,TRBJ2-3,ASSQEFPSRDTQY
TRBV30,TRBJ1-3,ASTQGFSGNTIY
TRBV5-6,TRBJ2-1,ASSGGLVSAAEQF
TRBV5-1,TRBJ2-1,ASSFRQGLGNEQF
TRBV7-9,TRBJ1-6,ASSKAPRPYSPLH
TRBV4-1,TRBJ2-7,ASSQDTGRAYEQY
TRBV5-6,TRBJ1-1,ASSDPQGNTEAF
TRBV28,TRBJ2-2,ASSFDVGGELF
TRBV6-1,TRBJ1-5,ASSESHYDRNQPQH
TRBV2,TRBJ2-7,ASSERLLGSYEQY
TRBV7-9,TRBJ1-1,ASSPRPGTGDFNTEAF
TRBV5-6,TRBJ1-5,ASSLGWGGSNQPQH
TRBV4-2,TRBJ2-3,ASSQWDTGTSGDTQY
TRBV6-6,TRBJ1-2,ASSYGVEYGYT
TRBV19,TRBJ1-6,ASSIQGWGSPLH